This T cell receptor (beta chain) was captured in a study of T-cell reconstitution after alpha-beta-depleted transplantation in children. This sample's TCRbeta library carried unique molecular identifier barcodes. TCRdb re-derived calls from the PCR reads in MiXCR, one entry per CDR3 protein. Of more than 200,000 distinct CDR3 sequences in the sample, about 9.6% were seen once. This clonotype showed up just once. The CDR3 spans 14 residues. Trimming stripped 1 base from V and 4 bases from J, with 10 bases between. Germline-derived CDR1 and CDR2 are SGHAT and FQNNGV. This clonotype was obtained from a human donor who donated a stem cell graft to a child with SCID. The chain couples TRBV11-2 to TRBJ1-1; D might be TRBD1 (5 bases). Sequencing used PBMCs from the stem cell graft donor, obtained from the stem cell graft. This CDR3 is CASSLVGTGTEAFF. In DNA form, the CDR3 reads TGTGCCAGCAGCTTAGTGGGGACTGGCACTGAAGCTTTCTTT.